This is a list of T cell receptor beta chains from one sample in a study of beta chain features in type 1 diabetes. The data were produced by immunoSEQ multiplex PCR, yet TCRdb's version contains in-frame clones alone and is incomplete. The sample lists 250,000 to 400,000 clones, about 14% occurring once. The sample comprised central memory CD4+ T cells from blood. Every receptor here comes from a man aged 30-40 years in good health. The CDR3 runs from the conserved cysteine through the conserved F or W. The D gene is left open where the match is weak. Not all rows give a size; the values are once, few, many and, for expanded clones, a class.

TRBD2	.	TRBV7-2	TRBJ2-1	TGTGCCAGCAGCTTAGAAGGTTACACTAGCGGCTATGAAAACAATGAGCAGTTCTTC	CASSLEGYTSGYENNEQFF
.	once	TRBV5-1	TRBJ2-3	TGCGCCAGCAGCTTAGGCGGGCCCAGCACAGGTACGCAGTATTTT	CASSLGGPSTGTQYF
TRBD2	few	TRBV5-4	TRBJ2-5	TGTGCCAGCAGCCCCCCTGGCGGGAGGGCCCCAGAGACCCAGTACTTC	CASSPPGGRAPETQYF
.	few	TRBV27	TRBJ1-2	TGTGCCAGCAGTGCCTTGGGGGAAGCCCATGGCTACACCTTC	CASSALGEAHGYTF
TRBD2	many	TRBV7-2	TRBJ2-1	TGTGCCAGCAGCTACGGGACTAGCGCGTACAATGAGCAGTTCTTC	CASSYGTSAYNEQFF
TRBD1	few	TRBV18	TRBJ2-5	TGTGCCAGCTCACCACTCCGACAGGGCGTTCAGGAGACCCAGTACTTC	CASSPLRQGVQETQYF
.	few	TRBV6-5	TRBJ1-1	TGTGCCAGCAGTACATTAGGGGGAGACACTGAAGCTTTCTTT	CASSTLGGDTEAFF
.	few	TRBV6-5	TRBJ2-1	TGTGCCAGCAGCCCAAGGGGGATTGAGCAGTTCTTC	CASSPRGIEQFF
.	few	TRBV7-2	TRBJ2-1	TGTGCCAGCAGCTCCCCGGGACGAGCCGTGGAGCAGTTCTTC	CASSSPGRAVEQFF
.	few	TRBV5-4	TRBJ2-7	TGTGCCAGCAGCTCGGCTCAGGGAGGCGAGCAGTACTTC	CASSSAQGGEQYF
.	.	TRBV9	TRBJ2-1	TGTGCCAGCAGCGTACAAATGGTCAATGAGCAGTTCTTC	CASSVQMVNEQFF
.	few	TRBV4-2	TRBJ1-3	TGTGCCAGCAGCCAAGAGATAAACAGGGTGCTGGGAAACACCATATATTTT	CASSQEINRVLGNTIYF
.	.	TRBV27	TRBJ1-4	TGTGCCAGCGGTGGGGGGGGACCTGAAAAACTGTTTTTT	CASGGGGPEKLFF
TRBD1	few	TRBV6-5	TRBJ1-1	TGTGCCAGCAGTGGCAGGGGGTGGACTGAAGCTTTCTTT	CASSGRGWTEAFF
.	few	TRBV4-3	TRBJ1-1	TGCGCCAGCAGCCAAGAGCCAGGGAGGAGTGCTGAAGCTTTCTTT	CASSQEPGRSAEAFF
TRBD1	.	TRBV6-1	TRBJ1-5	TGTGCCAGCAGTGTCGATCCGGGACAGGGGGGCAATCAGCCCCAGCATTTT	CASSVDPGQGGNQPQHF
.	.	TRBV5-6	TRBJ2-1	TGTGCCAGCAGCTTGAGGCCCATGGGCAATGAGCAGTTCTTC	CASSLRPMGNEQFF
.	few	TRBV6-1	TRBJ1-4	TGTGCCAGCAAAGCGCAGGGAGGAAAACTGTTTTTT	CASKAQGGKLFF
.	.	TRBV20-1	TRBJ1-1	TGCAGTGCTAGCCCAGGGACTGAAGCTTTCTTT	CSASPGTEAFF
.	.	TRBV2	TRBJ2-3	TGTGCCAGCGGGCGTGCTCCGACTAGCACAGATACGCAGTATTTT	CASGRAPTSTDTQYF
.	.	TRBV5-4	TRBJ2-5	TGTGCCAGCAGACAGGCGGGGGAGACCCAGTACTTC	CASRQAGETQYF
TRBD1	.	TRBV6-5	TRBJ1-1	TGTGCCAGCAGTCCTCCGGGACAGGGGAGAGCTTTCTTT	CASSPPGQGRAFF
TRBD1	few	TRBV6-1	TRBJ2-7	TGTGCCAGCAGTGCTGACAGGGGGACCTACGAGCAGTACTTC	CASSADRGTYEQYF
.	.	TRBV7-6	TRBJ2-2	TGTGCCAGCAGCTTAGTCGAGGGGCTTCGGACCGGGGAGCTGTTTTTT	CASSLVEGLRTGELFF
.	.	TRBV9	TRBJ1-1	TGTGCCAGCAGCGTCGAGGGGCAGCCTACGAACACTGAAGCTTTCTTT	CASSVEGQPTNTEAFF
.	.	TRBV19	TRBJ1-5	TGTGCCAGTAGTATGGGAACAGTCGGTAAGCCCCAGCATTTT	CASSMGTVGKPQHF
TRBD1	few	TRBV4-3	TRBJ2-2	TGCGCCAGCAGCCTAGGGACAGTAACGAACACCGGGGAGCTGTTTTTT	CASSLGTVTNTGELFF
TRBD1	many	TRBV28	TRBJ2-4	TGTGCCAGCAGTTACCAAAGACAGGGTGGAAACATTCAGTACTTC	CASSYQRQGGNIQYF
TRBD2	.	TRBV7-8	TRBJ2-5	TGTGCCAGCAGTATCAGTAGCGGGTTCGGGGGAGAGACCCAGTACTTC	CASSISSGFGGETQYF
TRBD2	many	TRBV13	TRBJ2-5	TGTGCCAGCAGCCCTGGGACTAGCGGGAGGGCGAAGACCCAGTACTTC	CASSPGTSGRAKTQYF
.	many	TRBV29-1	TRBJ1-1	TGCAGCGTTGCAGGGGAGGGCACTGAAGCTTTCTTT	CSVAGEGTEAFF
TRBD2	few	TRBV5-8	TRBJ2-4	TGTGCCAGCAGCTTCCACGGGACTAGCGGAGAAAACATTCAGTACTTC	CASSFHGTSGENIQYF
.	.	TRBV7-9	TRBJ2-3	TGTGCCAGCAGCCCAAATTCTGTGGGAGATACGCAGTATTTT	CASSPNSVGDTQYF
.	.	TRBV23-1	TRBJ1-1	TGCGCCAGCAGTCACAGGGCCTCACCCTTGACAGTGAACACTGAAGCTTTCTTT	CASSHRASPLTVNTEAFF
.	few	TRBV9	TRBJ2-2	TGTGCCAGGGTGGGTCACACCGGGGAGCTGTTTTTT	CARVGHTGELFF
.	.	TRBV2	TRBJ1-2	TGTGCCAGCAGTGAAAGGGCGAAGGTCTATGGCTACACCTTC	CASSERAKVYGYTF
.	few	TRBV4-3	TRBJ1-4	TGCGCCAGCAGCCAAGGTCTCTCGGGGGCAACTAATGAAAAACTGTTTTTT	CASSQGLSGATNEKLFF
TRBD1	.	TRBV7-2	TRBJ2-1	TGTGCCAGCAGCCCGGACAGGGAGCAGTTCTTC	CASSPDREQFF
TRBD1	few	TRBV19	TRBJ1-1	TGTGCCAGTAGTATAGGAGAAGGGACAGGGATCACTGAAGCTTTCTTT	CASSIGEGTGITEAFF
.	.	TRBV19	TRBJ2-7	TGTGCCAGTAGCTTTAATCCGGGCCCGGGACCCTACGAGCAGTACTTC	CASSFNPGPGPYEQYF
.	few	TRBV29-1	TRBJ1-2	TGCAGCGTTGAAGATGGGGGGAACAGGGCGCTGGTCTATGGCTACACCTTC	CSVEDGGNRALVYGYTF
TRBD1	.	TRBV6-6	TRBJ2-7	TGTGCCAGCAGCCCCGCCGGGACAGGGGACTACGAGCAGTACTTC	CASSPAGTGDYEQYF
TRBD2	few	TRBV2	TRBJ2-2	TGTGCCAGCAATAAAAAGGACAAGGGACTAGCGGGAGTCAGGGACACCGGGGAGCTGTTTTTT	CASNKKDKGLAGVRDTGELFF
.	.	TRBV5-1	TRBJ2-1	TGCGCCAGCAGCTTGGTGGGGGAATACTACAATGAGCAGTTCTTC	CASSLVGEYYNEQFF
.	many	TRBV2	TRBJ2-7	TGTGCCAGCACCAGGGACACGGAAGCCTACGAGCAGTACTTC	CASTRDTEAYEQYF
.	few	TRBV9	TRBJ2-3	TGTGCCAGCAGCCCTCATGATATCAAACGTAGCGGAAGCACAGATACGCAGTATTTT	CASSPHDIKRSGSTDTQYF
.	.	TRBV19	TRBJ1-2	TGTGCCAGTAGTATTAGGTTCTTTGAAAACTATGGCTACACCTTC	CASSIRFFENYGYTF
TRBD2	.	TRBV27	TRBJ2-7	TGTGCCAGCAGTGCGCGGGGGGGCCCCTACGAGCAGTACTTC	CASSARGGPYEQYF
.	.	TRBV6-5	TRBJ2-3	TGTGCCAGCAGTCCCTACAGGGTCGATACGCAGTATTTT	CASSPYRVDTQYF
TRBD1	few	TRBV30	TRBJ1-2	TGTGCCTGGAGTGTACCCGACAGGGGAGGCTACACCTTC	CAWSVPDRGGYTF
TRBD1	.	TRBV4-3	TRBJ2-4	TGCGCCAGCAGCCAATGGACAGGGGTGAAAAACATTCAGTACTTC	CASSQWTGVKNIQYF
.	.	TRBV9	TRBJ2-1	TGTGCCAGCAGCGTAGGTCTTGGGAATGGCAATGAGCAGTTCTTC	CASSVGLGNGNEQFF
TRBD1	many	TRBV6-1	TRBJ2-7	TGTGCCAGCAGTGATCCGGGACAGGGGGCATCCTACGAGCAGTACTTC	CASSDPGQGASYEQYF
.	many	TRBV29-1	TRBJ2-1	TGCAGCGTTGGCGATGAGCAGTTCTTC	CSVGDEQFF
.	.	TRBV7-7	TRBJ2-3	TGTGCCAGCAGCTTAACAGATACGCAGTATTTT	CASSLTDTQYF
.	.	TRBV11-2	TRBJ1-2	TGTGCCAGCAGCCACACAGAAGCTAACTATGGCTACACCTTC	CASSHTEANYGYTF
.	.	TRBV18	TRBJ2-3	TGTGCCAGCTCACAAAAAGTACTTCCTAGCACAGATACGCAGTATTTT	CASSQKVLPSTDTQYF